This TCR beta chain was profiled in a study of control samples from healthy donors and cancer patients. Only in-frame clones appear in the TCRdb table, and some are missing; sequencing was by immunoSEQ multiplex PCR. Here the sample spans approximately 160,000 clones, 85% to 95% being singletons. The CDR3 is made up of 16 amino acids. CDR1 ENHRY and CDR2 SYGVKD come from the germline V gene. V was clipped by 8 bases and J by 0 bases, with 17 bases between them. This TCR derives from a woman aged 18-30 years in good health. The sample was blood. This chain uses TRBV10-3 with TRBJ1-5; D unclear. The CDR3 loop reads CAIGGGEQSSNQPQHF. The CDR3 DNA follows: TGTGCCATCGGTGGAGGAGAACAATCTAGCAATCAGCCCCAGCATTTT.